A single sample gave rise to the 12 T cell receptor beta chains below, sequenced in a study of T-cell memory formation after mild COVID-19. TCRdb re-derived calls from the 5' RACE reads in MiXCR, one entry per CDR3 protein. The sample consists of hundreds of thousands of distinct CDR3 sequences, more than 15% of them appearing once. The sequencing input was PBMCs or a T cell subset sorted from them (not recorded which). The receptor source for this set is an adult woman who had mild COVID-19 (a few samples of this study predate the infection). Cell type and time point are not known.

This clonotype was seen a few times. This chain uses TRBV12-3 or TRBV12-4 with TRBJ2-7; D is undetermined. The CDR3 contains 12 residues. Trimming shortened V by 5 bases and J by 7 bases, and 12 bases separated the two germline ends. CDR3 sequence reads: CASSILRREQYF. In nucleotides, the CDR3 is TGTGCCAGCAGTATCCTTCGTCGAGAGCAGTACTTC.

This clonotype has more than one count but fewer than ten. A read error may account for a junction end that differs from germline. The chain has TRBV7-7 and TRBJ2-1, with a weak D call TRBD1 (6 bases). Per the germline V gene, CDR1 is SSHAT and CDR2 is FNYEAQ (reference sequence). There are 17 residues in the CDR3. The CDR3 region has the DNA TGTGCTAGCAGCGCAGGGGCGAGCGGAGCACGATACAATGAGCAGTTCTTC. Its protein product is CASSAGASGARYNEQFF.

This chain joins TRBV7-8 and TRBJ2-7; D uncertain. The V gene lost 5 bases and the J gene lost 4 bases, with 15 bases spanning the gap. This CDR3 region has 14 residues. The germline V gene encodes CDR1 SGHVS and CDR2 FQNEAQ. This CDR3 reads CASSLPPRDYEQYF. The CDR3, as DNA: TGTGCCAGCAGCCTCCCCCCTAGGGATTACGAGCAGTACTTC.

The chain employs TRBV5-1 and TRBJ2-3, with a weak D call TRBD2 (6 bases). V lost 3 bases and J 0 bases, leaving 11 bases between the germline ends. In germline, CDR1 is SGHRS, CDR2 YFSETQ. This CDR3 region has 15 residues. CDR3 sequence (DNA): TGCGCCAGCAGCTCCCTAGCGTCTAGCACAGATACGCAGTATTTT. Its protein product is CASSSLASSTDTQYF. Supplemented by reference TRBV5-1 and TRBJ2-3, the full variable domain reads KAGVTQTPRYLIKTRGQQVTLSCSPISGHRSVSWYQQTPGQGLQFLFEYFSETQRNKGNFPGRFSGRQFSNSRSEMNVSTLELGDSALYLCASSSLASSTDTQYFGPGTRLTVL.

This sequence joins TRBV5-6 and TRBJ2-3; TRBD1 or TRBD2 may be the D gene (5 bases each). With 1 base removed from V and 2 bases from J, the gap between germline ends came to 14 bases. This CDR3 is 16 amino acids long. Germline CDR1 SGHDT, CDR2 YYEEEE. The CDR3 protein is CASSLRGDRDTDTQYF. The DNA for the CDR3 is TGTGCCAGCAGCTTGAGGGGAGACAGAGACACAGATACGCAGTATTTT. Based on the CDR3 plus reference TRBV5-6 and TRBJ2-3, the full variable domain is DAGVTQSPTHLIKTRGQQVTLRCSPKSGHDTVSWYQQALGQGPQFIFQYYEEEERQRGNFPDRFSGHQFPNYSSELNVNALLLGDSALYLCASSLRGDRDTDTQYFGPGTRLTVL.

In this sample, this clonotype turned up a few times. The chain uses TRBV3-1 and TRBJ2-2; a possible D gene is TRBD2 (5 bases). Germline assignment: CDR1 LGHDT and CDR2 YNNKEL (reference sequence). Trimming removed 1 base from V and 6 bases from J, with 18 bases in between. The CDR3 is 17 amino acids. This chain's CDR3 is CASSQGPRRSSPGELFF. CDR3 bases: TGTGCCAGCAGCCAAGGCCCCAGGAGGAGTTCCCCCGGGGAGCTGTTTTTT.

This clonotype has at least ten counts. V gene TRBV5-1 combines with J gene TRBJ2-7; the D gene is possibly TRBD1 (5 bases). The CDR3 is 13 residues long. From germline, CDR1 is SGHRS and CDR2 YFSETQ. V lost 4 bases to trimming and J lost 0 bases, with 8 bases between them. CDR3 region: CASSTGFSYEQYF. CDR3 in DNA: TGCGCCAGCAGCACAGGATTCTCCTACGAGCAGTACTTC.

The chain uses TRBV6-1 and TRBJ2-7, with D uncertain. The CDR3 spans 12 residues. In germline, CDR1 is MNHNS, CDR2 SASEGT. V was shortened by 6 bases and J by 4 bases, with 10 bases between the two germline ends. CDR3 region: CASRTASYEQYF. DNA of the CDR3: TGTGCCAGCAGGACGGCCAGTTACGAGCAGTACTTC.

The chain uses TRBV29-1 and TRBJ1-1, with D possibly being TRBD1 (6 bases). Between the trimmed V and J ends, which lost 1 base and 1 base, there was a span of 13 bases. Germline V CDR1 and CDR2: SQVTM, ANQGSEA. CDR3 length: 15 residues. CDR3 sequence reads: CSVEGGPRGNTEAFF. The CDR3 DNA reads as TGCAGCGTTGAAGGGGGGCCCAGGGGGAACACTGAAGCTTTCTTT.

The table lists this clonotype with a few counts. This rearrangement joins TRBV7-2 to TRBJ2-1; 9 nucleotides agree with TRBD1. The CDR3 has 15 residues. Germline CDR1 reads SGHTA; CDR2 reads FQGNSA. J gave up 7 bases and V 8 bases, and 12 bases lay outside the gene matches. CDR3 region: CASLKGTGTGNEQFF. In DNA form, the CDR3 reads TGTGCCAGCCTAAAGGGGACCGGGACAGGGAATGAGCAGTTCTTC.

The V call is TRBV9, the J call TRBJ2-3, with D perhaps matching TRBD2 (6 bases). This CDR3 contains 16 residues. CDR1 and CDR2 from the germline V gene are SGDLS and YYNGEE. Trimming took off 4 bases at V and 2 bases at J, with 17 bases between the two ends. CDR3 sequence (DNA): TGTGCCAGCAGCTCAAATGAGCGGGCACACACAGATACGCAGTATTTT. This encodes CASSSNERAHTDTQYF. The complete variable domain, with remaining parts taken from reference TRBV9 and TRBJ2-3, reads DSGVTQTPKHLITATGQRVTLRCSPRSGDLSVYWYQQSLDQGLQFLIQYYNGEERAKGNILERFSAQQFPDLHSELNLSSLELGDSALYFCASSSNERAHTDTQYFGPGTRLTVL.

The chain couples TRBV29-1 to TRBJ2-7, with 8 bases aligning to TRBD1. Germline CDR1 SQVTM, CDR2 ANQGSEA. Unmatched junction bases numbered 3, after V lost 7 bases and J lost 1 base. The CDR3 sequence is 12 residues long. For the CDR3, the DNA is TGCAGCGCCCGGGACAGGTCCTACGAGCAGTACTTC. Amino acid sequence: CSARDRSYEQYF.